This is a list of T cell receptor beta chains from one sample in a study of cytomegalovirus exposure and HLA in healthy donors. Repertoires were generated with immunoSEQ multiplex PCR, while TCRdb's copy carries only in-frame clones and drops some. The sample has under 200,000 clones, 75% seen once; the top ten hold around 2.4%. The specimen sequenced was PBMCs. These receptors originate from a female donor in good health and CMV-seronegative. Each CDR3 is given with its conserved first and last residue. Fields, in order: clone size, J gene, CDR3 length, V gene, D gene, CDR3 DNA, CDR3 protein. D genes are given only for firm matches. The size of a clone is reported for some rows only, either as once, few or many, or as a class for expanded clones.

clone size: NA; J gene: TRBJ2-7; CDR3 length: 12; V gene: TRBV5-4; D gene: NA; CDR3 DNA: TGTGCCAGCAGCTTGTTCCAGTCCGAGCAGTACTTC; CDR3 protein: CASSLFQSEQYF
clone size: NA; J gene: TRBJ2-3; CDR3 length: 12; V gene: TRBV6-1; D gene: NA; CDR3 DNA: TGTGCCAGCCAGGGGCAGACAGATACGCAGTATTTT; CDR3 protein: CASQGQTDTQYF
clone size: few; J gene: TRBJ1-5; CDR3 length: 15; V gene: TRBV19; D gene: NA; CDR3 DNA: TGTGCCAGTAGTATCATCAGTTCTAGCAATCAGCCCCAGCATTTT; CDR3 protein: CASSIISSSNQPQHF
clone size: NA; J gene: TRBJ2-1; CDR3 length: 14; V gene: TRBV7-9; D gene: TRBD1; CDR3 DNA: TGTGCCAGCAGCCCTTCCGGACAGGGAGCTGAGCAGTTCTTC; CDR3 protein: CASSPSGQGAEQFF
clone size: NA; J gene: TRBJ2-5; CDR3 length: 15; V gene: TRBV6-6; D gene: TRBD1; CDR3 DNA: TGTGCCAGCCCCCCTTACCAAGGGGGCATGGAGACCCAGTACTTC; CDR3 protein: CASPPYQGGMETQYF
clone size: few; J gene: TRBJ1-4; CDR3 length: 15; V gene: TRBV10-3; D gene: TRBD1; CDR3 DNA: TGTGCCATCAGGGTTAGGACAGGGGCTAATGAAAAACTGTTTTTT; CDR3 protein: CAIRVRTGANEKLFF
clone size: few; J gene: TRBJ2-5; CDR3 length: 16; V gene: TRBV15; D gene: TRBD1; CDR3 DNA: TGTGCCACCAGCCCTCATAGGGACAGGCCTCAGGAGACCCAGTACTTC; CDR3 protein: CATSPHRDRPQETQYF
clone size: few; J gene: TRBJ2-1; CDR3 length: 13; V gene: TRBV5-1; D gene: NA; CDR3 DNA: TGCGCCAGCCGGGAAGCGACGTTCAATGAGCAGTTCTTC; CDR3 protein: CASREATFNEQFF
clone size: few; J gene: TRBJ1-1; CDR3 length: 13; V gene: TRBV30; D gene: NA; CDR3 DNA: TGTGCCTGGAGTGTAGGGGGAAACACTGAAGCTTTCTTT; CDR3 protein: CAWSVGGNTEAFF
clone size: NA; J gene: TRBJ1-1; CDR3 length: 15; V gene: TRBV19; D gene: NA; CDR3 DNA: TGTGCCAGTAGGACTAGACAGTGGACGAACACTGAAGCTTTCTTT; CDR3 protein: CASRTRQWTNTEAFF
clone size: NA; J gene: TRBJ1-2; CDR3 length: 15; V gene: TRBV7-2; D gene: TRBD1; CDR3 DNA: TGTGCCAGCAGCTCACTCACAGGGGGGCCTGATGGCTACACCTTC; CDR3 protein: CASSSLTGGPDGYTF
clone size: once; J gene: TRBJ2-7; CDR3 length: 15; V gene: TRBV2; D gene: TRBD2; CDR3 DNA: TGTGCCAGCAGTGACCTAGCGGGAGTCTCCTACGAGCAGTACTTC; CDR3 protein: CASSDLAGVSYEQYF
clone size: once; J gene: TRBJ2-5; CDR3 length: 17; V gene: TRBV28; D gene: NA; CDR3 DNA: TGTGCCAGCAGTGCCTCGAGAGGGGCGGGATCCTTCGAGACCCAGTACTTC; CDR3 protein: CASSASRGAGSFETQYF